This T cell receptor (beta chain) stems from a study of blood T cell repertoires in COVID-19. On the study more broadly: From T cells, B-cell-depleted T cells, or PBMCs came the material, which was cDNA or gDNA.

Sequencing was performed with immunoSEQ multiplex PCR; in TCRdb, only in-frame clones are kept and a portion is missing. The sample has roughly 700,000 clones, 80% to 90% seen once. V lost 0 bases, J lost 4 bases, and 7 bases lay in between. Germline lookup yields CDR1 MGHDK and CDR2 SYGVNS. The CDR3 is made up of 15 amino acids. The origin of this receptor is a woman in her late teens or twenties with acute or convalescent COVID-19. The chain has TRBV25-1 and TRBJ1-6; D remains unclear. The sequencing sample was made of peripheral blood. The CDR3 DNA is TGTGCCAGCAGTGAATATGCACAATATAATTCACCCCTCCACTTT. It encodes CASSEYAQYNSPLHF.